The next 5 T cell receptor beta chains were all read from a single sample in a study of T-cell reconstitution after alpha-beta-depleted transplantation in children (dated by TCRdb to 2016 to 2017). Receptors were amplified or captured by PCR. Sequenced on an Illumina HiSeq 2500. To normalize quantification of the TCRbeta repertoire, the TCR libraries were built with molecular barcoding that relied on unique molecular identifiers. TCRdb redid the processing of the public reads, applying fastp at Q25 and MiXCR, and retained in-frame beta chains. Each CDR3 protein appears once, grouped with its most common genes and DNA. This sample gives 400,000 to 450,000 distinct CDR3 sequences in total; around two fifths of them show up just once. The top ten hold under 35% of the sample. The sample's treatment or condition label is to be understood as: allogeneic hematopoietic cell transplantation with graft depleted of TCRalphabeta T cells and CD19 B cells.

This specimen was PBMCs, taken before TCRalphabeta/CD19-depleted stem cell transplant. All receptors derive from a girl aged 2 to 10 with aplastic anemia, due to receive a stem cell transplant.

This clonotype appeared a few times. The V and J genes are TRBV4-1 and TRBJ2-7; tentatively, D is TRBD1 (6 bases). Trimming took 4 bases from V and 4 from J, leaving 11 bases between them. Germline CDR1 is MGHRA and CDR2 is YSYEKL. This CDR3 comprises 13 residues. The CDR3 DNA reads as TGCGCCAGCAGCCCCCAGGGGAGATACGAGCAGTACTTC. This gives the protein CASSPQGRYEQYF.

V and J are TRBV12-3 or TRBV12-4 and TRBJ2-1; TRBD1 aligns across 10 bases. J was trimmed by 14 bases and V by 5 bases; bases with no gene match: 9. The CDR3 runs 13 residues. This CDR3 is CASSRGQGSPEFF. The CDR3 DNA follows: TGTGCCAGCAGTAGGGGACAGGGGTCTCCGGAGTTCTTC.

In this sample, this clonotype turned up many times. The V gene is TRBV7-9, the J gene TRBJ2-1; D tentatively reads TRBD1 or TRBD2 (6 bases each). This CDR3 spans 13 amino acids. The V end was cut by 6 bases, the J end by 7 bases, with 13 bases between. Germline CDR1 reads SEHNR; CDR2 reads FQNEAQ (reference sequence). CDR3 protein: CASRFGGGNEQFF. CDR3 coding DNA: TGTGCCAGCAGGTTCGGAGGGGGAAATGAGCAGTTCTTC.

There are many counts of this clonotype. This chain joins TRBV20-1 and TRBJ1-1; D unresolved. The germline V gene has CDR1 DFQATT and CDR2 SNEGSKA (reference sequence). The CDR3 consists of 14 residues. Between the trimmed V and J ends, which lost 5 bases and 0 bases, there was a span of 13 bases. The CDR3 nucleotides read TGCAGTGCTCGCAATTCTAGACTGAACACTGAAGCTTTCTTT. Encoded protein: CSARNSRLNTEAFF.

CDR3: CAARRDLTDTQYF. The CDR3 DNA reads as TGTGCCGCGCGGCGGGATCTCACAGATACGCAGTATTTT. The rearrangement links TRBV2 to TRBJ2-3, with a tentative D call TRBD2 (6 bases). The CDR3 has 13 residues. CDR1 and CDR2 from the germline V gene are SNHLY and FYNNEI. Trimming left V 11 bases short and J 2 bases short, with 14 bases between.